A single sample gave rise to the 30 T cell receptor beta chains below, sequenced in a study of CD8 T cells in Susac syndrome. Random hexamers primed reverse transcription of about 0.5 to 1 ug RNA. Using its own MiXCR run on the immunoSEQ multiplex PCR reads, TCRdb lists one record per CDR3 protein. Of some 120,000 distinct CDR3 sequences in the sample, just under 95% were seen once. Sequencing used CD8+ T cells from PBMCs. These receptor sequences come from a human donor in good health.

The rearrangement joins TRBV19 to TRBJ2-7; D is uncertain. The V and J ends lost 2 bases and 1 base respectively, with 6 bases between them. The CDR3 length is 13 residues. Germline CDR1 is LNHDA and CDR2 is SQIVND (reference sequence). CDR3 amino acids: CASSIHGSYEQYF. The CDR3 DNA follows: TGTGCCAGTAGTATACACGGTTCCTACGAGCAGTACTTC.

The J gene is TRBJ2-1, the V gene TRBV20-1; 8 positions match TRBD2. The CDR3 is made up of 16 amino acids. V lost 4 bases, J lost 3 bases, and 11 bases stayed unmatched. The germline CDR1 and CDR2 sequences are DFQATT and SNEGSKA (reference sequence). The CDR3 coding sequence is TGCAGTGCTACCCTTTTGGGTAGCGGGAACTACAATGAGCAGTTCTTC. This sequence encodes CSATLLGSGNYNEQFF.

This chain connects TRBV20-1 to TRBJ2-5; D call uncertain. Trimming removed 3 bases at V and 4 bases at J, with 12 bases between. The germline gives CDR1 DFQATT, CDR2 SNEGSKA (reference sequence). CDR3 length equals 13 residues. The CDR3 region has the DNA TGCAGTGCTAGCGGCGCCGGCGGAGAGACCCAGTACTTC. Its protein is CSASGAGGETQYF.

The chain employs TRBV23-1 and TRBJ1-1; D unresolved. TRBV23-1 is known as an ORF, though its function is uncertain. The CDR3 length is 12 residues. V was clipped by 6 bases and J by 0 bases, with 5 bases between them. DNA of the CDR3: TGCGCCAGCAGCGCCGTGAACACTGAAGCTTTCTTT. It encodes CASSAVNTEAFF.

The chain recombines TRBV9 with TRBJ2-1, with D uncertain. Germline V CDR1 and CDR2: SGDLS, YYNGEE. The CDR3 is 13 amino acids. V was pared by 3 bases and J by 7 bases, with 11 bases between. The CDR3 bases are TGTGCCAGCAGCGCCCCTCTAAATAATGAGCAGTTCTTC. Amino acids: CASSAPLNNEQFF.

The CDR3 DNA sequence: TGCAGCGCTACAGGCATTGGCACTGAAGCTTTCTTT. It specifies CSATGIGTEAFF. V gene TRBV29-1 combines with J gene TRBJ1-1; TRBD1 might be the D (5 bases). Trimming left V 7 bases short and J 4 bases short, with 13 bases between. CDR3 length: 12 residues. CDR1 and CDR2 (germline): SQVTM, ANQGSEA.

As for this clonotype: An end of the junction differs from the germline gene, which may be a read error. This chain uses TRBV6-2 or TRBV6-3 with TRBJ2-3; D call uncertain. CDR1 MNHEY and CDR2 SVGEGT come from the germline V gene. The CDR3 consists of 10 residues. This CDR3 reads CAPAADTHYF. In nucleotides, the CDR3 is TGTGCCCCAGCCGCGGATACGCATTATTTT.

The chain employs TRBV5-1 and TRBJ1-1; D may be TRBD1 (5 bases). The CDR3 is 17 amino acids. CDR1 and CDR2 (germline): SGHRS, YFSETQ. The V gene lost 4 bases and the J gene lost 4 bases, with 23 bases spanning the gap. CDR3 amino acids: CASSRDLITGMSTEAFF. CDR3 DNA: TGCGCCAGCAGCCGGGACTTGATTACGGGGATGAGCACTGAAGCTTTCTTT.

V gene TRBV20-1 combines with J gene TRBJ2-1; D ambiguous. Germline assignment: CDR1 DFQATT and CDR2 SNEGSKA (reference sequence). The CDR3 is 12 amino acids. The germline V and J ends were trimmed by 6 bases and 9 bases, with 15 bases remaining between them. As DNA, the CDR3 is TGCAGTGCGGCGACAAGGCCAGTTGAGCAGTTCTTC. Encoded protein: CSAATRPVEQFF.

This chain connects TRBV4-2 to TRBJ2-3, with TRBD2 identical over 7 bases. V trimming: 0 bases; J trimming: 5 bases; junction bases outside the gene matches: 8. In germline, CDR1 is LGHNA, CDR2 YNFKEQ. The CDR3 covers 16 residues. Written as DNA, the CDR3 is TGTGCCAGCAGCCAAGACCTCTCGGCGGGAGTAGATACGCAGTATTTT. It is translated as CASSQDLSAGVDTQYF.

The chain is built from TRBV5-1 and TRBJ2-2; 7 nucleotides match TRBD1. Germline CDR1 SGHRS, CDR2 YFSETQ. V dropped 0 bases and J dropped 6; count of bases not matched to a gene: 2. This CDR3 spans 14 amino acids. The CDR3 sequence: CASSLVTGSGELFF. The CDR3 DNA sequence: TGCGCCAGCAGCTTGGTGACAGGGTCCGGGGAGCTGTTTTTT.

In this sample, this clonotype turned up a few times. At one end, the junction sequence differs from germline, possibly due to a read error. V gene TRBV7-7 combines with J gene TRBJ2-7, with a tentative D call TRBD2 (5 bases). Germline loops: CDR1 SSHAT, CDR2 FNYEAQ (reference sequence). CDR3 size: 13 residues. The CDR3 region is CASSLARGYEQYF. The CDR3 bases are TGTGCTAGCAGCTTAGCGCGCGGTTACGAGCAGTACTTC.

The chain links TRBV6-2 or TRBV6-3 to TRBJ1-5, with 7 bases aligning to TRBD1. V was clipped by 6 bases and J by 4 bases; unmatched bases: 6. This CDR3 has 14 amino acids. Germline assignment: CDR1 MNHEY and CDR2 SVGEGT. CDR3 DNA sequence: TGTGCCAGCAGCAGGGGGGGGGCAAATCAGCCCCAGCATTTT. The encoded protein is CASSRGGANQPQHF.

In this sample, this clonotype turned up a few times. The rearrangement links TRBV25-1 to TRBJ2-3, with TRBD1 as a possible D gene (5 bases). This CDR3 has 14 residues. In germline, CDR1 is MGHDK, CDR2 SYGVNS. V lost 3 bases to trimming and J lost 0 bases, with 7 bases between them. CDR3 in amino acids: CASSEGQSTDTQYF. CDR3 DNA sequence: TGTGCCAGCAGTGAGGGGCAGAGCACAGATACGCAGTATTTT.

The chain employs TRBV5-4 and TRBJ2-3; weak D call: TRBD1 (6 bases). Per the germline V gene, CDR1 is SGHNT and CDR2 is YYREEE (reference sequence). This CDR3 region has 14 residues. The V gene lost 3 bases and the J gene lost 2 bases, with 10 bases spanning the gap. The CDR3 loop is CASSSQGTTDTQYF. DNA of the CDR3: TGTGCCAGCAGCTCCCAGGGGACCACAGATACGCAGTATTTT. Complete variable domain (other parts from reference TRBV5-4 and TRBJ2-3): ETGVTQSPTHLIKTRGQQVTLRCSSQSGHNTVSWYQQALGQGPQFIFQYYREEENGRGNFPPRFSGLQFPNYSSELNVNALELDDSALYLCASSSQGTTDTQYFGPGTRLTVL.

The chain employs TRBV20-1 and TRBJ2-1, with 7 bases matching TRBD2. Germline V gives CDR1 DFQATT, CDR2 SNEGSKA (reference sequence). This CDR3 is built from 13 residues. V lost 5 bases to trimming and J lost 6 bases; unmatched junction nucleotides: 7. For the CDR3, the DNA is TGCAGTGCTGTGGCGGTAGCGGGCAATGAGCAGTTCTTC. This gives the protein CSAVAVAGNEQFF.

The chain uses TRBV4-3 and TRBJ1-1; 9 nucleotides line up with TRBD1. The V gene's germline CDR1 is LGHNA and CDR2 YSLEER. CDR3 length: 14 amino acids. V gave up 1 base and J gave up 5 bases; unmatched junction bases: 2. The DNA for the CDR3 is TGCGCCAGCAGCCAAGGGACAGGGGCGACTGAAGCTTTCTTT. This encodes CASSQGTGATEAFF.

The chain couples TRBV6-2 or TRBV6-3 to TRBJ2-7; D not resolved. V lost 7 bases to trimming and J lost 2 bases, with 18 bases between them. The CDR3 length is 15 residues. Germline V gene data show CDR1 as MNHEY and CDR2 as SVGEGT. CDR3 sequence (DNA): TGTGCCAGCACGGTGCGTGTCGGCAACCCCTACGAGCAGTACTTC. This gives the protein CASTVRVGNPYEQYF.

J is TRBJ1-1 and V is TRBV7-6; a possible D gene is TRBD1 (6 bases). This CDR3 spans 13 amino acids. Germline CDR1 reads SGHVS; CDR2 reads FNYEAQ. Trimming shortened V by 5 bases and J by 7 bases, and 14 bases separated the two germline ends. CDR3 in DNA: TGTGCCAGCAGCCCCGGACAGCAATTTGAAGCTTTCTTT. This codes for CASSPGQQFEAFF. Looking up the rest from reference TRBV7-6 and TRBJ1-1 gives the full variable domain: GAGVSQSPRYKVTKRGQDVALRCDPISGHVSLYWYRQALGQGPEFLTYFNYEAQQDKSGLPNDRFSAERPEGSISTLTIQRTEQRDSAMYRCASSPGQQFEAFFGQGTRLTVV.

In DNA, the CDR3 is TGTGCCAGTAGCCCCGGGGGAACAGCCTACGAGCAGTACTTC. Its translation: CASSPGGTAYEQYF. This chain uses TRBV19 with TRBJ2-7, with a weak D call TRBD2 (6 bases). Trimming took off 6 bases at V and 2 bases at J, with 14 bases between the two ends. Looked up from germline, CDR1 is LNHDA and CDR2 is SQIVND (reference sequence). The length of the CDR3 is 14 residues.

This chain uses TRBV7-2 with TRBJ2-1; TRBD1 matches 7 bases. CDR3 length: 15 amino acids. Germline-derived CDR1 and CDR2 are SGHTA and FQGNSA. V dropped 1 base and J dropped 1; count of bases not matched to a gene: 1. The CDR3 DNA reads as TGTGCCAGCAGCTTAGTGACAGGGTCCTACAATGAGCAGTTCTTC. Protein sequence: CASSLVTGSYNEQFF. The whole variable domain, remainder taken from reference TRBV7-2 and TRBJ2-1, is GAGVSQSPSNKVTEKGKDVELRCDPISGHTALYWYRQSLGQGLEFLIYFQGNSAPDKSGLPSDRFSAERTGGSVSTLTIQRTQQEDSAVYLCASSLVTGSYNEQFFGPGTRLTVL.

The chain uses TRBV7-2 and TRBJ2-7; D gene uncertain. Per germline, CDR1 SGHTA and CDR2 FQGNSA. Trimming removed 3 bases at V and 3 bases at J, with 6 bases between. This CDR3 has 12 amino acids. The CDR3: CASSFHSYEQYF. CDR3 DNA: TGTGCCAGCAGCTTTCACAGCTACGAGCAGTACTTC.

This chain joins TRBV19 and TRBJ2-3; 7 bases are shared with TRBD2. The CDR3 covers 16 residues. V gave up 10 bases and J gave up 1 base; unmatched junction bases: 14. CDR1 and CDR2 from the germline V gene are LNHDA and SQIVND (reference sequence). DNA of the CDR3: TGTGCCACTAAACTCGGGACTAATTCCCGCACAGATACGCAGTATTTT. It encodes CATKLGTNSRTDTQYF. Full variable domain (outside the CDR3, taken from reference TRBV19 and TRBJ2-3): DGGITQSPKYLFRKEGQNVTLSCEQNLNHDAMYWYRQDPGQGLRLIYYSQIVNDFQKGDIAEGYSVSREKKESFPLTVTSAQKNPTAFYLCATKLGTNSRTDTQYFGPGTRLTVL.

The chain couples TRBV7-3 to TRBJ2-6; D is uncertain. The CDR3 contains 18 residues. Trimming took off 5 bases at V and 2 bases at J, with 19 bases between the two ends. The V gene's germline CDR1 is SGHTA and CDR2 FQGTGA. Here the CDR3 reads CASSLGRELETGANVLTF. CDR3 bases: TGTGCCAGCAGCCTAGGTAGGGAATTGGAAACTGGGGCCAACGTCCTGACTTTC.

The CDR3 here is CASSLRTGGPIYGYTF. CDR3 coding DNA: TGTGCCAGCAGCCTGAGGACAGGGGGCCCTATCTATGGCTACACCTTC. The chain recombines TRBV28 with TRBJ1-2; 11 bases fit TRBD1. The CDR3 sequence is 16 residues long. CDR1 is MDHEN, CDR2 SYDVKM, per germline. With 6 bases clipped from V and 4 bases from J, the junction kept 10 bases outside the gene matches.

The chain is built from TRBV15 and TRBJ1-2; D remains unclear. Trimming stripped 4 bases from V and 0 bases from J, with 9 bases between. Looked up from germline, CDR1 is LNHNV and CDR2 is YYDKDF (reference sequence). CDR3 length equals 14 residues. This CDR3 is CATSIGQSNYGYTF. CDR3 bases: TGTGCCACCAGCATAGGGCAGTCTAACTATGGCTACACCTTC.

This clonotype was counted once. The chain is built from TRBV25-1 and TRBJ2-7; tentative D call: TRBD2 (6 bases). The CDR3 totals 13 residues. Trimming took 3 bases from V and 6 from J, leaving 12 bases between them. Germline V gene sequence: CDR1 MGHDK, CDR2 SYGVNS. CDR3 nucleotides: TGTGCCAGCAGTGATCGAGCGGGCCCCGAGCAGTACTTC. Amino acids: CASSDRAGPEQYF.

The chain couples TRBV12-1 to TRBJ2-1; TRBD2 is the table's D call, not checked against the DNA. TRBV12-1 is deemed a pseudogene. This CDR3 region has 23 residues. CDR3 protein: CASSPHRTSGRLSIVPFYNEQFF. CDR3 DNA: TGTGCCAGCAGCCCGCACAGGACTAGCGGGAGGCTCAGTATTGTCCCTTTTTACAATGAGCAGTTCTTC.

The chain carries TRBV20-1 and TRBJ1-1; 8 bases agree with TRBD1. The length of the CDR3 is 16 residues. Germline CDR1 is DFQATT and CDR2 is SNEGSKA (reference sequence). The trim removed 8 bases at V and 0 bases at J, leaving 14 bases unmatched. CDR3 sequence (DNA): TGCAGTAAAACGCGGGACAGGTCTCCCTTGAACACTGAAGCTTTCTTT. It yields the protein CSKTRDRSPLNTEAFF.

This sequence joins TRBV4-3 and TRBJ2-7; D possibly matches TRBD1 or TRBD2 (5 bases each). This CDR3 has 16 residues. Per germline, CDR1 LGHNA and CDR2 YSLEER. Trimming stripped 2 bases from V and 3 bases from J, with 17 bases between. Written as DNA, the CDR3 is TGCGCCAGCAGCCAAACCTCAGGGACCCGATGCTACGAGCAGTACTTC. The encoded protein is CASSQTSGTRCYEQYF.